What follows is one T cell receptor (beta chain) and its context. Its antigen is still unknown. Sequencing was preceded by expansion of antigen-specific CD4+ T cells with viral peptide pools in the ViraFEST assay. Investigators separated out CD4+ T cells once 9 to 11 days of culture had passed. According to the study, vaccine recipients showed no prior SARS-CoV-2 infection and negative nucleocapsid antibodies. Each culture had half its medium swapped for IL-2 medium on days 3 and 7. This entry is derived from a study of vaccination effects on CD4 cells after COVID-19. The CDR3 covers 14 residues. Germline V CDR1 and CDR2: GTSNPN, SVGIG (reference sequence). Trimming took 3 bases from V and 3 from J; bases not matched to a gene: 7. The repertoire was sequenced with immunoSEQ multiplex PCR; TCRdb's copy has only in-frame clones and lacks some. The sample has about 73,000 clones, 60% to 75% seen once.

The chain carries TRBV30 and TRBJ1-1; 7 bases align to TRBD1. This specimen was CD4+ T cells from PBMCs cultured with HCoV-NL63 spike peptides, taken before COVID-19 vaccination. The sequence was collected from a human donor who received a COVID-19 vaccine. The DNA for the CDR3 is TGTGCCTGGAGGGACAGGATATTGGACACTGAAGCTTTCTTT. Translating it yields CAWRDRILDTEAFF.